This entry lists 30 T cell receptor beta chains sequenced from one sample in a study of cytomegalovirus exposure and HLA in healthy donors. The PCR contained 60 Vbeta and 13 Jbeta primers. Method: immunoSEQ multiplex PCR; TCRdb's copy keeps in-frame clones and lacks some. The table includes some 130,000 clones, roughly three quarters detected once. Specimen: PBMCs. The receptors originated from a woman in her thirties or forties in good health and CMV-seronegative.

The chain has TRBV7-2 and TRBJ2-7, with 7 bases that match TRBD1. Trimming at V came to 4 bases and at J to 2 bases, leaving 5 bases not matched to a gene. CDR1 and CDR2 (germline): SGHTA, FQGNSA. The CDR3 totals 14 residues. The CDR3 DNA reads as TGTGCCAGCAGCTCGAGGACAGGAACCTACGAGCAGTACTTC. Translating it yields CASSSRTGTYEQYF. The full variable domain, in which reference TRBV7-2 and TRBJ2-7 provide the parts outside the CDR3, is GAGVSQSPSNKVTEKGKDVELRCDPISGHTALYWYRQSLGQGLEFLIYFQGNSAPDKSGLPSDRFSAERTGGSVSTLTIQRTQQEDSAVYLCASSSRTGTYEQYFGPGTRLTVT.

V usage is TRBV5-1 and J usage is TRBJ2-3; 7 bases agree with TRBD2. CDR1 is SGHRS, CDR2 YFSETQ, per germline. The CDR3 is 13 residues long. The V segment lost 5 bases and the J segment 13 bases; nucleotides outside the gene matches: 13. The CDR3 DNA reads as TGCGCCAGCAGACCCGAATTTGCGGGGGTGAAGTATTTT. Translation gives CASRPEFAGVKYF.

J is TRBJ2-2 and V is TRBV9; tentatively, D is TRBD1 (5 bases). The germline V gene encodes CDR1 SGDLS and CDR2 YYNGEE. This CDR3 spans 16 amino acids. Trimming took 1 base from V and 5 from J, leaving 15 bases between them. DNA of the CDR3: TGTGCCAGCAGCGTAAGGAAGGGGCAGGAGACCGGGGAGCTGTTTTTT. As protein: CASSVRKGQETGELFF.

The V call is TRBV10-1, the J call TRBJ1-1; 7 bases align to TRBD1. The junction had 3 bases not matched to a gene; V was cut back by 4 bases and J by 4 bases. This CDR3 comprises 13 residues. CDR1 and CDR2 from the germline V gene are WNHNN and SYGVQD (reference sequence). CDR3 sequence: CASSGQGRTEAFF. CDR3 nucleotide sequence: TGCGCCAGCAGTGGACAGGGACGCACTGAAGCTTTCTTT.

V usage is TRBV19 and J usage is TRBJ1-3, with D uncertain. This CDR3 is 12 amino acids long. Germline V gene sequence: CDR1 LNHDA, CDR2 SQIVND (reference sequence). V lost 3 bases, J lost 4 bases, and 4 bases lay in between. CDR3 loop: CASSIRGNTIYF. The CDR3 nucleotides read TGTGCCAGTAGTATTCGGGGAAACACCATATATTTT.

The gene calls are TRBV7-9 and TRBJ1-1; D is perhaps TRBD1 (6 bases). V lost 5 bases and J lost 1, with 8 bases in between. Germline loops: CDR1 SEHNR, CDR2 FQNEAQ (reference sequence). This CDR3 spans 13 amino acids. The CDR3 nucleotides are TGTGCCAGCAGCCTGGACAGGAACACTGAAGCTTTCTTT. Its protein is CASSLDRNTEAFF.

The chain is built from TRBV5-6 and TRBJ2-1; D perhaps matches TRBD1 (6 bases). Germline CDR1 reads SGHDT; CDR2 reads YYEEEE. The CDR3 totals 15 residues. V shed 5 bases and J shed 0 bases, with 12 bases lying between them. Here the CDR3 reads CASRRGHTSYNEQFF. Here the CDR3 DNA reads TGTGCCAGCAGACGGGGACACACCTCCTACAATGAGCAGTTCTTC.

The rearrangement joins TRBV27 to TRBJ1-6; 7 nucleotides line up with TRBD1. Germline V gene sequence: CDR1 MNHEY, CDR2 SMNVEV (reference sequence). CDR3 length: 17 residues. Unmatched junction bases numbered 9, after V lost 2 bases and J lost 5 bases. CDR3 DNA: TGTGCCAGCAGTTTAGGCATCGGGGACAGAAATAATTCACCCCTCCACTTT. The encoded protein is CASSLGIGDRNNSPLHF.

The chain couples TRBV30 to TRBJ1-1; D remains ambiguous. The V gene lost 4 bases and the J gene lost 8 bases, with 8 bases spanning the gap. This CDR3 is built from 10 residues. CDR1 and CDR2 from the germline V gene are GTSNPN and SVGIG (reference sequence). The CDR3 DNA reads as TGTGCCTGGACTTCAGTCGAAGCTTTCTTT. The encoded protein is CAWTSVEAFF.

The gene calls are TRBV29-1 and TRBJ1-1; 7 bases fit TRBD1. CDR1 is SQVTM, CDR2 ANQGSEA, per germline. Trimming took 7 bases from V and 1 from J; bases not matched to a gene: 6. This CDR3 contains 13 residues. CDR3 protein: CSGVKGANTEAFF. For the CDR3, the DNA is TGCAGCGGGGTAAAGGGGGCGAACACTGAAGCTTTCTTT.

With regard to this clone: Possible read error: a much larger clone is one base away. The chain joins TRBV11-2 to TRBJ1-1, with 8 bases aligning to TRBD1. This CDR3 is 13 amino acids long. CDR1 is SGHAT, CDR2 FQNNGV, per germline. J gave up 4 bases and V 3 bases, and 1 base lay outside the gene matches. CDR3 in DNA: TGTGCCAGCAGCTTGGACAGGGTCACTGAAGCTTTCTTT. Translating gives CASSLDRVTEAFF.

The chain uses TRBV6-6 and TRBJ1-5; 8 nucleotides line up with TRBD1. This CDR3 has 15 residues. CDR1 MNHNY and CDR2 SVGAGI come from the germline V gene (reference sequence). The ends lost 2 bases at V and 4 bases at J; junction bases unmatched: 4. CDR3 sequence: CASSYGQGGNQPQHF. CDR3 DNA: TGTGCCAGCAGTTACGGACAGGGAGGAAATCAGCCCCAGCATTTT.

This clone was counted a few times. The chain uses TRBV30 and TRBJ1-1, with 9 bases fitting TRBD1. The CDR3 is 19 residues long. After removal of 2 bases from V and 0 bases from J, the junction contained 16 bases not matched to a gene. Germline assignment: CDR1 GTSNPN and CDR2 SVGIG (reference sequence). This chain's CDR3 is CAWSPRVGDRAYMNTEAFF. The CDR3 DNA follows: TGTGCCTGGAGTCCCCGGGTCGGGGACAGGGCCTACATGAACACTGAAGCTTTCTTT.

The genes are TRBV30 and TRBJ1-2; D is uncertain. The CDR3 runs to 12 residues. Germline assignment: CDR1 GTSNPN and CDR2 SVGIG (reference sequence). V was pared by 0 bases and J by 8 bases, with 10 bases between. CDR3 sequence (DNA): TGTGCCTGGAGTGTTAACTGGCGGGGCTACACCTTC. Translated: CAWSVNWRGYTF.

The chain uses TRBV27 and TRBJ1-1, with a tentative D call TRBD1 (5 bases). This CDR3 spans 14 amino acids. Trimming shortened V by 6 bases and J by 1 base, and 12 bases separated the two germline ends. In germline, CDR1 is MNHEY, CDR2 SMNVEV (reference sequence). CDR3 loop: CASRYRSPNTEAFF. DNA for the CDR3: TGTGCCAGCAGATACAGGTCCCCGAACACTGAAGCTTTCTTT.

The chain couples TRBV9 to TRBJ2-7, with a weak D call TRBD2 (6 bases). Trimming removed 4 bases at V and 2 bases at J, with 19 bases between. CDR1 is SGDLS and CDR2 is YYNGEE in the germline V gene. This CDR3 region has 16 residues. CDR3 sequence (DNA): TGTGCCAGCAGCCCCTGGGGGGACTCGACGGCCTACGAGCAGTACTTC. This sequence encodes CASSPWGDSTAYEQYF.

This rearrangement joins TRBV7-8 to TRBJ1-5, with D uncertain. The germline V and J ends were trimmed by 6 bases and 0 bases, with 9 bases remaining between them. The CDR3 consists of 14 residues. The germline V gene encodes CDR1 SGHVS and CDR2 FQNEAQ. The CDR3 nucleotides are TGTGCCAGCAGTTTCCAGGTTAGCAATCAGCCCCAGCATTTT. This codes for CASSFQVSNQPQHF.

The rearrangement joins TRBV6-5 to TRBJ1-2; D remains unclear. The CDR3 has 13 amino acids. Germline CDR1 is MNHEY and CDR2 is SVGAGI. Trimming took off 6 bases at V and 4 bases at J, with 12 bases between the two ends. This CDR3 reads CASSRGTSYGYTF. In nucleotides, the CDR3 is TGTGCCAGCAGCCGGGGTACTAGCTATGGCTACACCTTC.

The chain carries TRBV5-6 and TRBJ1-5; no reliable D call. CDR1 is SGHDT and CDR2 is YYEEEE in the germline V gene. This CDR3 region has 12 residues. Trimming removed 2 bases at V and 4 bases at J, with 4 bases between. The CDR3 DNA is TGTGCCAGCAGCTTAGAGAATCAGCCCCAGCATTTT. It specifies CASSLENQPQHF. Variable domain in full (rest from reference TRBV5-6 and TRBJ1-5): DAGVTQSPTHLIKTRGQQVTLRCSPKSGHDTVSWYQQALGQGPQFIFQYYEEEERQRGNFPDRFSGHQFPNYSSELNVNALLLGDSALYLCASSLENQPQHFGDGTRLSIL.

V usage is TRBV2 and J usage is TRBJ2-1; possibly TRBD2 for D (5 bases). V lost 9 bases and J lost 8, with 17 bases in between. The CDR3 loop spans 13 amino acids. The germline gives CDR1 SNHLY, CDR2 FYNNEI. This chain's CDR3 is CASSLGWRDEQFF. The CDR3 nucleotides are TGTGCCAGTTCCCTTGGTTGGCGGGATGAGCAGTTCTTC.

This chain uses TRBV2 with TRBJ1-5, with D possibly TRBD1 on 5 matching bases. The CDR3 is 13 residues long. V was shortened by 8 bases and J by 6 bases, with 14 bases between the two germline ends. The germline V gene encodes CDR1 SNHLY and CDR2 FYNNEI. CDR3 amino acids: CASCAGPGQPQHF. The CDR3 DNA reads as TGTGCCAGCTGTGCAGGGCCCGGTCAGCCCCAGCATTTT.

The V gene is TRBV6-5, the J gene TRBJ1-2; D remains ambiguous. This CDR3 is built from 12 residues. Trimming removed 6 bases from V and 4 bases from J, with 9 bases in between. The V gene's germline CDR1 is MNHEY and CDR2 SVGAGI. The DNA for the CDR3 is TGTGCCAGCAGCCCCGGGATCTATGGCTACACCTTC. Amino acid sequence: CASSPGIYGYTF.

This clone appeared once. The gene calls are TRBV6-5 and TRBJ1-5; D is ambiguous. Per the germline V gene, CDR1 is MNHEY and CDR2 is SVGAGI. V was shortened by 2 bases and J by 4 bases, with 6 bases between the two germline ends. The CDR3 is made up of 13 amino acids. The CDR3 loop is CASSYSENQPQHF. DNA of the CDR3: TGTGCCAGCAGTTACAGCGAGAATCAGCCCCAGCATTTT.

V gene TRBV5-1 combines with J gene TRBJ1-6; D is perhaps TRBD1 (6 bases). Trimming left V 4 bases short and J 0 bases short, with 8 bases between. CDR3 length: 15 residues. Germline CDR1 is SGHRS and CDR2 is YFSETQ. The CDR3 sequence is CASSGGGSYNSPLHF. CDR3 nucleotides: TGCGCCAGCAGCGGGGGCGGCTCCTATAATTCACCCCTCCACTTT.

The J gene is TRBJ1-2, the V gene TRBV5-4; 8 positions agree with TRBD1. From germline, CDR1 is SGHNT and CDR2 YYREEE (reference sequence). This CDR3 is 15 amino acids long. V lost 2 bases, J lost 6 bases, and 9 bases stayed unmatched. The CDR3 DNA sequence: TGTGCCAGCAGCTTACCAGACAGGGGATTGAATGGCTACACCTTC. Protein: CASSLPDRGLNGYTF.

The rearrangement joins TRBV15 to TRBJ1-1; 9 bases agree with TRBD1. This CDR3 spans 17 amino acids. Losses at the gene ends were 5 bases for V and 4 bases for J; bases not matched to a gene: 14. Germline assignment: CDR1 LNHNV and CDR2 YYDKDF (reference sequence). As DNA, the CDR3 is TGTGCCACCAGCTACTTTCCGGGACAGGGAGGCGGCACTGAAGCTTTCTTT. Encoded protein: CATSYFPGQGGGTEAFF.

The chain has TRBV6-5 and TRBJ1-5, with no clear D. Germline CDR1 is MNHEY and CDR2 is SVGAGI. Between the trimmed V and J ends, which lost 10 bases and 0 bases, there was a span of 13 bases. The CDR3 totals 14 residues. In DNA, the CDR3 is TGTGCCACTGCCCGAGGAAATAGCAATCAGCCCCAGCATTTT. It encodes CATARGNSNQPQHF.

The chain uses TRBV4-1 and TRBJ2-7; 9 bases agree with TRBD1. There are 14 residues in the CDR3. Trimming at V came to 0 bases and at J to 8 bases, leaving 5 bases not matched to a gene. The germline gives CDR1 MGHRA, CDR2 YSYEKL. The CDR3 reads CASSQEGTGRKQYF. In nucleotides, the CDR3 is TGCGCCAGCAGCCAAGAAGGGACAGGGAGGAAGCAGTACTTC.

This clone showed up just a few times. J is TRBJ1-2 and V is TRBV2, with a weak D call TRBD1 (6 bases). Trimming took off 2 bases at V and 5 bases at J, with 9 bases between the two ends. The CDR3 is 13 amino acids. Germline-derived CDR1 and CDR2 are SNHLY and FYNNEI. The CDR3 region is CASSENREYGYTF. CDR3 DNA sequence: TGTGCCAGCAGTGAAAACAGGGAGTATGGCTACACCTTC. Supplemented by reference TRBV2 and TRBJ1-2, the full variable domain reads EPEVTQTPSHQVTQMGQEVILRCVPISNHLYFYWYRQILGQKVEFLVSFYNNEISEKSEIFDDQFSVERPDGSNFTLKIRSTKLEDSAMYFCASSENREYGYTFGSGTRLTVV.

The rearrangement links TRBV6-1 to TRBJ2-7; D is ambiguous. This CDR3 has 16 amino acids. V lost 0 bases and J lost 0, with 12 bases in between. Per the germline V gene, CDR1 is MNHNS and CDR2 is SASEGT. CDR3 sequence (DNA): TGTGCCAGCAGTGAAGCACATTATAGCTACTCCTACGAGCAGTACTTC. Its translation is CASSEAHYSYSYEQYF.